These T cell receptor beta chains were read from a single sample in a study of blood T cell repertoires in COVID-19. Profiling relied on immunoSEQ multiplex PCR, and the TCRdb table lists in-frame clones only, not all of them. The sample shows about 100,000 clones, roughly 85% of them seen only once. Sequencing was done on a sample of peripheral blood. The receptors stem from a woman aged 70-85 years with acute or convalescent COVID-19. CDR3s include the opening cysteine and the closing phenylalanine or tryptophan. The D gene is left open where the match is weak. Size tells how often a clone was seen (once, few, many) or the class of an expanded clone, and some rows leave it out.

V gene	J gene	clone size	D gene	CDR3 protein	CDR3 DNA
TRBV28	TRBJ2-3	once	NA	CASSLLRGRGTQYF	TGTGCCAGCAGTTTACTCAGGGGAAGAGGTACGCAGTATTTT
TRBV28	TRBJ1-6	once	NA	CASSLQQGYNSPLHF	TGTGCCAGCAGTTTACAGCAGGGATATAATTCACCCCTCCACTTT
TRBV6-2/TRBV6-3	TRBJ1-1	few	NA	CASSYSPAGFDTEAFF	TGTGCCAGCAGTTATAGCCCAGCAGGGTTCGACACTGAAGCTTTCTTT
TRBV6-4	TRBJ1-2	NA	TRBD1	CASRAGTAYGYTF	TGTGCCAGCAGAGCCGGGACAGCCTATGGCTACACCTTC
TRBV5-6	TRBJ1-2	NA	NA	CASSLTAGTGGYTF	TGTGCCAGCAGCTTGACGGCAGGAACGGGGGGCTACACCTTC
TRBV5-1	TRBJ2-1	NA	TRBD2	CASSLIGTSGGNEQFF	TGCGCCAGCAGCTTGATCGGGACTAGCGGGGGAAATGAGCAGTTCTTC
TRBV10-3	TRBJ1-2	few	TRBD1	CAITSGTGSSGYTF	TGTGCCATCACGTCCGGGACAGGGTCGAGCGGCTACACCTTC
TRBV7-9	TRBJ1-4	once	NA	CASSSLNEKLFF	TGTGCCAGCAGCTCCCTTAATGAAAAACTGTTTTTT
TRBV12-3/TRBV12-4	TRBJ1-5	NA	NA	CASRGRGAQHF	TGTGCCAGCAGGGGGCGGGGGGCCCAGCATTTT
TRBV29-1	TRBJ1-1	once	NA	CSVYLPLNTEAFF	TGCAGCGTTTATCTTCCTCTGAACACTGAAGCTTTCTTT
TRBV28	TRBJ1-3	NA	NA	CASSLLLGSSGNTIYF	TGTGCCAGCAGTTTATTGCTCGGGAGCTCTGGAAACACCATATATTTT
TRBV19	TRBJ2-3	NA	NA	CASRDQGGLTDTQYF	TGTGCCAGTAGGGATCAGGGAGGCCTCACAGATACGCAGTATTTT
TRBV19	TRBJ1-4	once	NA	CASSMGRTNEKLFF	TGTGCCAGTAGTATGGGCCGGACTAATGAAAAACTGTTTTTT
TRBV5-1	TRBJ1-2	NA	TRBD1	CASSARQGRDYGYTF	TGCGCCAGCAGCGCAAGACAGGGCCGCGACTATGGCTACACCTTC
TRBV3-1/TRBV3-2	TRBJ2-1	NA	TRBD2	CASSPSGGALIEQFF	TGTGCCAGCAGCCCTAGCGGGGGGGCCTTGATTGAGCAGTTCTTC
TRBV11-1	TRBJ2-5	NA	NA	CASSSTRVWETQYF	TGTGCCAGCAGCTCTACCCGGGTGTGGGAGACCCAGTACTTC
TRBV12-3/TRBV12-4	TRBJ1-2	NA	NA	CASSLPHSYGYTF	TGTGCCAGCAGCCTTCCTCATAGTTATGGCTACACCTTC
TRBV2	TRBJ1-2	NA	NA	CASARGAYGYTF	TGTGCCAGCGCCAGGGGAGCCTATGGCTACACCTTC
TRBV10-3	TRBJ2-3	once	TRBD1	CATGNRQGAFDTQYF	TGTGCCACCGGTAACAGACAGGGGGCGTTTGATACGCAGTATTTT
TRBV28	TRBJ1-2	NA	TRBD1	CATRGLNYGYTF	TGTGCCACCAGGGGGCTAAACTATGGCTACACCTTC
TRBV5-4	TRBJ1-1	NA	TRBD1	CASSARTGQGAEAFF	TGTGCCAGCAGCGCCCGGACAGGGCAAGGTGCTGAAGCTTTCTTT
TRBV28	TRBJ1-6	NA	NA	CASSFQGYNSPLHF	TGTGCCAGCAGTTTCCAGGGTTATAATTCACCCCTCCACTTT
TRBV6-5	TRBJ2-7	NA	NA	CASSTTAYEQYF	TGTGCCAGTTCCACAACAGCCTACGAGCAGTACTTC
TRBV5-1	TRBJ2-3	NA	TRBD2	CASAPGTTDTQYF	TGCGCCAGTGCGCCCGGGACTACTGATACGCAGTATTTT